This passage covers 24 T cell receptor beta chains from one sample sequenced in a study of CD8 T cells in ankylosing spondylitis. Overall study results and limits: Seemingly distinctive of ankylosing spondylitis blood was a TCR beta motif formed by eight highly homologous variants.

These receptors are not linked to any known antigen. From the 5' RACE reads, TCRdb called clonotypes with MiXCR, one entry per CDR3 protein. Altogether about 700,000 distinct CDR3 sequences are present, over 15% being singletons, with the ten largest covering roughly a fifth. The sequenced sample was blood, either unsorted or a sorted T cell fraction (not recorded which). The receptors were gathered from a male donor with ankylosing spondylitis.

This clonotype has more than one count but fewer than ten. CDR3: CSAAGTSGGPLSTDTQYF. DNA of the CDR3: TGCAGTGCTGCCGGGACTAGCGGGGGCCCCCTTAGCACAGATACGCAGTATTTT. The chain joins TRBV20-1 to TRBJ2-3; 14 positions match TRBD2. The germline V gene encodes CDR1 DFQATT and CDR2 SNEGSKA (reference sequence). V was clipped by 5 bases and J by 0 bases; unmatched bases: 10. This CDR3 contains 18 residues.

This clonotype was detected a few times. The chain has TRBV25-1 and TRBJ2-7; D unresolved. This CDR3 has 13 residues. V was pared by 5 bases and J by 2 bases, with 10 bases between. The germline V gene encodes CDR1 MGHDK and CDR2 SYGVNS. CDR3 residues: CASSPFDTYEQYF. In DNA form, the CDR3 reads TGTGCCAGCAGTCCCTTCGATACCTACGAGCAGTACTTC.

In its sample, this clonotype was seen a few times. V and J are TRBV2 and TRBJ1-5, with TRBD1 matching 8 bases. With 6 bases clipped from V and 6 bases from J, the junction kept 10 bases outside the gene matches. The germline V gene has CDR1 SNHLY and CDR2 FYNNEI. CDR3 length: 15 amino acids. CDR3 protein: CASRGGQGLFQPQHF. The CDR3 coding sequence is TGTGCCAGCAGGGGAGGACAGGGTCTATTTCAGCCCCAGCATTTT. The variable domain in full, completed from reference TRBV2 and TRBJ1-5, reads EPEVTQTPSHQVTQMGQEVILRCVPISNHLYFYWYRQILGQKVEFLVSFYNNEISEKSEIFDDQFSVERPDGSNFTLKIRSTKLEDSAMYFCASRGGQGLFQPQHFGDGTRLSIL.

The V and J genes are TRBV7-2 and TRBJ1-1; 7 bases fit TRBD1. V shed 8 bases, J shed 2 bases, and the junction held 5 bases outside the gene matches. CDR1 and CDR2 from the germline V gene are SGHTA and FQGNSA. This CDR3 comprises 13 residues. The CDR3 reads CASGGQANTEAFF. CDR3 bases: TGTGCCAGCGGTGGACAGGCAAACACTGAAGCTTTCTTT.

CDR3 loop: CSAQPLAGGPSSYNEQFF. DNA for the CDR3: TGCAGTGCCCAGCCACTAGCGGGAGGGCCCTCGTCCTACAATGAGCAGTTCTTC. The V call is TRBV20-1, the J call TRBJ2-1; 13 nucleotides agree with TRBD2. The CDR3 length is 18 residues. CDR1 is DFQATT and CDR2 is SNEGSKA in the germline V gene (reference sequence). Trimming cost V 6 bases and J 1 base; bases outside gene matches: 12.

The chain has TRBV29-1 and TRBJ2-3; 14 bases fit TRBD2. The junction had 7 bases not matched to a gene; V was cut back by 3 bases and J by 8 bases. The CDR3 covers 15 residues. Germline CDR1 reads SQVTM; CDR2 reads ANQGSEA. The chain's CDR3 is CSVDVGTSGGTTQYF. CDR3 nucleotide sequence: TGCAGCGTTGACGTGGGGACTAGCGGGGGTACTACGCAGTATTTT.

V and J are TRBV30 and TRBJ1-1; a possible D gene is TRBD1 (6 bases). Trimming took 4 bases from V and 0 from J, leaving 21 bases between them. Per the germline V gene, CDR1 is GTSNPN and CDR2 is SVGIG (reference sequence). The CDR3 spans 17 residues. This CDR3 reads CAWIPWQGWGMNTEAFF. CDR3 DNA: TGTGCCTGGATCCCCTGGCAGGGGTGGGGGATGAACACTGAAGCTTTCTTT.

This clonotype occurred once. The V gene is TRBV6-1, the J gene TRBJ2-5, with D perhaps matching TRBD1 or TRBD2 (6 bases each). V lost 5 bases, J lost 5 bases, and 21 bases lay in between. CDR1 and CDR2 from the germline V gene are MNHNS and SASEGT. The CDR3 length is 16 residues. CDR3 residues: CASSQQGLEPRETQYF. The CDR3 DNA reads as TGTGCCAGCAGTCAACAGGGACTCGAACCCAGGGAGACCCAGTACTTC.

The chain joins TRBV5-1 to TRBJ1-6, with D possibly being TRBD1 (5 bases). Trimming stripped 0 bases from V and 6 bases from J, with 10 bases between. The CDR3 contains 15 residues. Germline V CDR1 and CDR2: SGHRS, YFSETQ. This CDR3 reads CASSLDPGGNSPLHF. The CDR3, as DNA: TGCGCCAGCAGCTTGGACCCGGGGGGTAATTCACCCCTCCACTTT.

CDR3 sequence reads: CASSQDGSTWYEQYF. The CDR3 nucleotides are TGTGCCAGCAGCCAAGATGGGTCCACCTGGTACGAGCAGTACTTC. The V gene is TRBV3-1, the J gene TRBJ2-7; D is ambiguous. There are 15 residues in the CDR3. V lost 0 bases and J lost 4, with 13 bases in between. CDR1 and CDR2 from the germline V gene are LGHDT and YNNKEL (reference sequence).

This clonotype has more than one count but fewer than ten. The chain has TRBV13 and TRBJ2-7; D may be TRBD1 (6 bases). In germline, CDR1 is PRHDT, CDR2 FYEKMQ (reference sequence). The V and J ends lost 5 bases and 5 bases respectively, with 13 bases between them. The CDR3 runs 13 residues. The CDR3 nucleotides read TGTGCCAGCAGCCTAACCAGGGGTCACGAGCAGTACTTC. Amino acid sequence: CASSLTRGHEQYF.

V and J are TRBV30 and TRBJ2-6; D perhaps matches TRBD1 (5 bases). Germline V gives CDR1 GTSNPN, CDR2 SVGIG (reference sequence). V shed 2 bases and J shed 0 bases, with 8 bases lying between them. The CDR3 loop spans 15 amino acids. CDR3 region: CAWSQGPSGANVLTF. In DNA, the CDR3 is TGTGCCTGGAGTCAGGGCCCCTCTGGGGCCAACGTCCTGACTTTC.

This clonotype was observed a handful of times. The V call is TRBV6-1, the J call TRBJ2-7; a possible D gene is TRBD1 (6 bases). V lost 4 bases and J lost 2, with 12 bases in between. This CDR3 spans 14 amino acids. Germline CDR1 MNHNS, CDR2 SASEGT. The CDR3: CASSGRDKAYEQYF. In nucleotides, the CDR3 is TGTGCCAGCAGTGGCCGGGACAAAGCCTACGAGCAGTACTTC.

There are many counts of this clonotype. The gene calls are TRBV20-1 and TRBJ2-7; D is undetermined. The germline V gene encodes CDR1 DFQATT and CDR2 SNEGSKA (reference sequence). This CDR3 is built from 11 residues. V lost 5 bases and J lost 2, with 7 bases in between. CDR3 amino acids: CSAPLTYEQYF. CDR3 coding DNA: TGCAGTGCTCCCCTTACCTACGAGCAGTACTTC.

This sequence joins TRBV12-3 or TRBV12-4 and TRBJ1-2, with a tentative D call TRBD1 (5 bases). This CDR3 comprises 14 residues. Trimming cost V 5 bases and J 3 bases, with 13 bases left between them. The CDR3 reads CASSKSDSYYGYTF. CDR3 DNA: TGTGCCAGCAGTAAGAGTGACAGTTACTATGGCTACACCTTC.

This chain joins TRBV12-3 or TRBV12-4 and TRBJ2-7; no definite D call. Between the trimmed V and J ends, which lost 4 bases and 0 bases, there was a span of 19 bases. The CDR3 spans 17 residues. DNA for the CDR3: TGTGCCAGCAGTTATGGGTTGGGGTGGGCTTCCTCCTACGAGCAGTACTTC. Translated: CASSYGLGWASSYEQYF.

This clonotype has just a few counts. The V and J genes are TRBV5-1 and TRBJ2-1, with a weak D call TRBD1 (6 bases). This CDR3 comprises 16 residues. V was clipped by 0 bases and J by 3 bases, with 13 bases between them. CDR1 is SGHRS and CDR2 is YFSETQ in the germline V gene. The CDR3 region is CASSLALQGYYNEQFF. DNA for the CDR3: TGCGCCAGCAGCTTGGCGCTACAGGGCTACTACAATGAGCAGTTCTTC.

V is TRBV20-1 and J is TRBJ2-7; 11 bases are shared with TRBD2. The CDR3 has 14 amino acids. Losses at the gene ends were 5 bases for V and 2 bases for J; bases not matched to a gene: 5. Germline V gives CDR1 DFQATT, CDR2 SNEGSKA (reference sequence). The CDR3 nucleotides read TGCAGTGCTCCCAGACTAGCGGGAACCTACGAGCAGTACTTC. This codes for CSAPRLAGTYEQYF.

This clonotype turned up a few times. The chain uses TRBV20-1 and TRBJ1-6; tentatively, D is TRBD1 (5 bases). Trimming stripped 6 bases from V and 6 bases from J, with 15 bases between. Germline V gene sequence: CDR1 DFQATT, CDR2 SNEGSKA (reference sequence). The CDR3 contains 14 residues. The CDR3 DNA reads TGCAGTGCCGACACCGGGGCACTTAATTCACCCCTCCACTTT. It encodes CSADTGALNSPLHF.

This clonotype was recorded a few times. The genes are TRBV6-5 and TRBJ2-1; TRBD2 might be the D (5 bases). Germline assignment: CDR1 MNHEY and CDR2 SVGAGI. This CDR3 region has 14 residues. Deletions cut 0 bases from V and 10 bases from J, with 13 bases between. CDR3 bases: TGTGCCAGCAGTTACTCCCCTATAGCGACAGAGCAGTTCTTC. Translated: CASSYSPIATEQFF.

This chain uses TRBV21-1 with TRBJ1-5; the tabulated D call, TRBD1, remains unverified against the DNA. TRBV21-1 is a pseudogene. The length of the CDR3 is 19 residues. The CDR3 sequence: CASSKVGPGQGYSNQPQHF. The CDR3 bases are TGTGCCAGCAGCAAAGTCGGACCGGGACAGGGTTATAGCAATCAGCCCCAGCATTTT.

Many counts were recorded for this clonotype. The rearrangement joins TRBV6-5 to TRBJ1-1; D is possibly TRBD1 (6 bases). Germline V CDR1 and CDR2: MNHEY, SVGAGI. This CDR3 has 14 amino acids. The ends were cut back, 6 bases at V and 5 bases at J, with 16 bases in the middle. The CDR3 nucleotides read TGTGCCAGCAGACCTCTACAGGGAAGGACTGAAGCTTTCTTT. The encoded protein is CASRPLQGRTEAFF.

CDR3 DNA: TGTGCCAGCAGCCCCTCCGGGACTAGCGGGAGTGGGGGCCACGAGCAGTACTTC. As protein: CASSPSGTSGSGGHEQYF. The chain joins TRBV13 to TRBJ2-7; 14 positions agree with TRBD2. The V gene end was trimmed by 5 bases and the J gene end by 5 bases; junction bases not matched to a gene: 14. Germline CDR1 PRHDT, CDR2 FYEKMQ (reference sequence). The CDR3 runs to 18 residues.

The chain couples TRBV20-1 to TRBJ1-1; the match to TRBD1 covers 7 bases. The V and J ends lost 6 bases and 7 bases, in that order; junction bases with no gene match: 8. This CDR3 is 12 amino acids long. CDR1 and CDR2 (germline): DFQATT, SNEGSKA (reference sequence). CDR3: CSAQGDRDEAFF. The CDR3 nucleotides are TGCAGTGCCCAGGGGGACAGAGATGAAGCTTTCTTT.